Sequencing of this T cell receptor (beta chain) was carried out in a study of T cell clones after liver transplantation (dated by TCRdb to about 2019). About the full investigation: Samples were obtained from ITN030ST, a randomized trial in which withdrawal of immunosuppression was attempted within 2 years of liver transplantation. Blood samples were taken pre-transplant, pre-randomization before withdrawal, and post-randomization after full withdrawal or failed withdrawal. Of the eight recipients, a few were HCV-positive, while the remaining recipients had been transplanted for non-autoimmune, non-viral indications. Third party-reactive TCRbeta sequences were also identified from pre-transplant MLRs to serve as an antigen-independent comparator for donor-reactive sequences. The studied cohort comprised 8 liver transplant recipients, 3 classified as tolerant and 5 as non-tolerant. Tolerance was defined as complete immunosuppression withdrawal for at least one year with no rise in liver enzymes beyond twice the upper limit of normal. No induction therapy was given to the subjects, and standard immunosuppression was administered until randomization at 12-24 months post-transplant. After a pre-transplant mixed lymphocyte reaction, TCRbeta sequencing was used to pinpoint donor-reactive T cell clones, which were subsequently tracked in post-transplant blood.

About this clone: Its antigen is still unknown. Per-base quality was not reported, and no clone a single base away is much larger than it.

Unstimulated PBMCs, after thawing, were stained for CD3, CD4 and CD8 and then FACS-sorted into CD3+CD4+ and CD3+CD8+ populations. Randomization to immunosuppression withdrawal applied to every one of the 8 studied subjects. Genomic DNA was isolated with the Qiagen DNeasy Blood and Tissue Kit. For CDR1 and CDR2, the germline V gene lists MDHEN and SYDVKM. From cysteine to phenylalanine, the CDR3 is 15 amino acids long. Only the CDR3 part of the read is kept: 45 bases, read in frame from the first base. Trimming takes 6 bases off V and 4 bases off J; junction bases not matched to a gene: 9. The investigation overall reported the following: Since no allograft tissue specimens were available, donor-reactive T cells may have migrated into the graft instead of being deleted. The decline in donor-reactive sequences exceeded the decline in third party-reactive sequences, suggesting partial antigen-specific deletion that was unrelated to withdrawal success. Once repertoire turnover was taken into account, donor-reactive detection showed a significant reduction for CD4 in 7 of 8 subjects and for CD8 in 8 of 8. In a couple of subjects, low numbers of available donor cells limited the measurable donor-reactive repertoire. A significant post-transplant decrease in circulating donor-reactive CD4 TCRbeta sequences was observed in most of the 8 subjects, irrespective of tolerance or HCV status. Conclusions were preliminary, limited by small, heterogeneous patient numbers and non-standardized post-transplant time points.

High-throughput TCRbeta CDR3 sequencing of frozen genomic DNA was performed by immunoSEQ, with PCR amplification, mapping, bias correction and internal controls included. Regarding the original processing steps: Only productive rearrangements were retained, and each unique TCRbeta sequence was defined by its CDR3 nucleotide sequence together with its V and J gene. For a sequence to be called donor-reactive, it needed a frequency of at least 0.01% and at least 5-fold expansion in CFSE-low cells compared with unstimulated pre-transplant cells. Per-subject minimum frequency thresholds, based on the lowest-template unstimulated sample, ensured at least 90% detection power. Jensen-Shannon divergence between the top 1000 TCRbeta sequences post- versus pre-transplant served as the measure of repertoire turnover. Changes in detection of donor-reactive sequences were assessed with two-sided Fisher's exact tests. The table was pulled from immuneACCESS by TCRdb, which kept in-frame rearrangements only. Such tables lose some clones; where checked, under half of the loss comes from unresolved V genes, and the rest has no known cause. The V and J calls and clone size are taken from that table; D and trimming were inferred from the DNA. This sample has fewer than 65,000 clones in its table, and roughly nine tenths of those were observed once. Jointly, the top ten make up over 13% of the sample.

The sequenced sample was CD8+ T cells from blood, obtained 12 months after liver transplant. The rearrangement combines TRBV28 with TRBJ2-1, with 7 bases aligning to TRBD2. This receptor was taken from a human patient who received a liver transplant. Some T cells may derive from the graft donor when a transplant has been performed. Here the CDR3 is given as CASSRPGLEYNEQFF. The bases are TGTGCCAGCAGCCGGCCCGGACTAGAGTACAATGAGCAGTTCTTC.